A single T cell receptor beta chain is shown here with its context. Using immunoSEQ multiplex PCR, the repertoire was profiled, and TCRdb retains in-frame clones only, with some absent. The table shows roughly 250,000 clones, with about 89% occurring only once. The sample originates from a study of blood T cell repertoires in COVID-19. The wider study: COVID-19 samples collected from the United States, Italy and Spain covered acute and convalescent phases.

V dropped 0 bases and J dropped 1 base, with 10 bases sitting between them. Germline loops: CDR1 SGHRS, CDR2 YFSETQ. The length of the CDR3 is 15 residues. Sequencing used peripheral blood. V usage is TRBV5-1 and J usage is TRBJ1-1; D remains ambiguous. The source is a man in his forties who had recovered from COVID-19. CDR3 DNA: TGCGCCAGCAGCTTGGACGGAGTCCGGAACACTGAAGCTTTCTTT. As protein: CASSLDGVRNTEAFF.